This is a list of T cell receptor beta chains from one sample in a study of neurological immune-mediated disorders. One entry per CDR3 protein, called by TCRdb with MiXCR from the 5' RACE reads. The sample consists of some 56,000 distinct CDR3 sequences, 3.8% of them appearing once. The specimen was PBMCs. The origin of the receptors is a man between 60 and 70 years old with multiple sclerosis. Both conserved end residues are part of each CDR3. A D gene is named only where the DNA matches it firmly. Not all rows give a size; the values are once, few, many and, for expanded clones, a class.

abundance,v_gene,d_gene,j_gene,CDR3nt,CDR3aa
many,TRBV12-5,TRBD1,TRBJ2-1,TGTGCTAGTGGTTTAGATCCCGACAGGGTCAATGAGCAGTTCTTC,CASGLDPDRVNEQFF
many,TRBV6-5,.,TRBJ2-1,TGTGCCAGCAGTTACCGGGGGTGGGGATACAATGAGCAGTTCTTC,CASSYRGWGYNEQFF
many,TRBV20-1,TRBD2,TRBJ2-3,TGCAGTGCTAGAGTTCGACTAGCGGTCACAGATACGCAGTATTTT,CSARVRLAVTDTQYF
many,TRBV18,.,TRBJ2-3,TGTGCCCGCTACCGCGATACGCAGTATTTT,CARYRDTQYF
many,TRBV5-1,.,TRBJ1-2,TGCGCCAGCAGCTTGGACAGGGATCTTCCCACCTATGGCTACACCTTC,CASSLDRDLPTYGYTF
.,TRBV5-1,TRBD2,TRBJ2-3,TGCGCCAGCAGCTTGGGCGGGGGTCTCACAGATACGCAGTATTTT,CASSLGGGLTDTQYF
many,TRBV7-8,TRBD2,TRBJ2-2,TGTGCCAGCAGCTTTTTAAAACTAGCGGGAGTTACCGGGGAGCTGTTTTTT,CASSFLKLAGVTGELFF
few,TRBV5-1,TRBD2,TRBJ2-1,TGCGCCAGCAATCTACTAGCGGGAGTGATAAATGAGCAGTTCTTC,CASNLLAGVINEQFF
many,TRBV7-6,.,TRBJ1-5,TGTGCCAGCAGCCCCGGAAAGGGGTTCAGCAATAAGACCCAGAATTTT,CASSPGKGFSNKTQNF
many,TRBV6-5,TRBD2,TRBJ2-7,TGTGCCAGCAGTTACTCGAGCGGGGGCGGGAGGGCTTTGGAGCAGTACTTC,CASSYSSGGGRALEQYF
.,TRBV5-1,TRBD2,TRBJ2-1,TGCGCCAGCAGCTTCTTAGCGGGGTCCTACAATGAGCAGTTCTTC,CASSFLAGSYNEQFF
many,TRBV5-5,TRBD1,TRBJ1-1,TGTGCCAGCAGCCTGGGAGGGACAGGGAGGAGGACTGAAGCTTTCTTT,CASSLGGTGRRTEAFF
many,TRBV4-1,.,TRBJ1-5,TGCGCCAGCAGCCAAGAAGACGATAGCAATCAGCCCCAGCATTTT,CASSQEDDSNQPQHF
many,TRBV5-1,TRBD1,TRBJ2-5,TGCGCCAGCAGCCAAGGGGGCAAAGACCAAGAGACCCAGTACTTC,CASSQGGKDQETQYF
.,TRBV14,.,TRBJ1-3,TGTGCCAGCAGCCAAGACCTCTTGCGGGCTGGAAACACCATATATTTT,CASSQDLLRAGNTIYF
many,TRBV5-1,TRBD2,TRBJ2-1,TGCGCCAGCAGCTTGAGCGGGAGTAATCTGAATGAGCAGTTCTTC,CASSLSGSNLNEQFF
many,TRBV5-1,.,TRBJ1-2,TGCGCCAGCAGCTTGGCTTGGCGCGGGGGTGATGGCTACACCTTC,CASSLAWRGGDGYTF
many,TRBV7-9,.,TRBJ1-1,TGTGCCAGCAGTCTTATTAACACTGAAGCTTTCTTT,CASSLINTEAFF
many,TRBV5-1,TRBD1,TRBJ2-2,TGCGCCAGCAGCTTTTTCGGGACAGGTGACACCGGGGAGCTGTTTTTT,CASSFFGTGDTGELFF
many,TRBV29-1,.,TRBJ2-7,TGCAGCGTTGTGCGGGGGCGGGACGAGCAGTACTTC,CSVVRGRDEQYF
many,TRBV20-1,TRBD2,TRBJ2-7,TGCAGTGCTCGACCGGGGACTAGCGGCACCTACGAGCAGTACTTC,CSARPGTSGTYEQYF
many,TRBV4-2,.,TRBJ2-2,TGTGCCAGCAGCCAAATACAAAGTACGGTTAGGCCCGGGGAGCTGTTTTTT,CASSQIQSTVRPGELFF
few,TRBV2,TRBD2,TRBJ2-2,TGTGCCAGCGCCCGGGGGGACACCGGGGAGCTGTTTTTT,CASARGDTGELFF
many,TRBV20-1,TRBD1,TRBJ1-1,TGCAGTGCTAGCGAATTACAGGGGTCTAGACCTGAAGCTTTCTTT,CSASELQGSRPEAFF
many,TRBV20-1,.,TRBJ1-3,TGCAGTGCTAGAGGATACTCTGGAAACACCATATATTTT,CSARGYSGNTIYF